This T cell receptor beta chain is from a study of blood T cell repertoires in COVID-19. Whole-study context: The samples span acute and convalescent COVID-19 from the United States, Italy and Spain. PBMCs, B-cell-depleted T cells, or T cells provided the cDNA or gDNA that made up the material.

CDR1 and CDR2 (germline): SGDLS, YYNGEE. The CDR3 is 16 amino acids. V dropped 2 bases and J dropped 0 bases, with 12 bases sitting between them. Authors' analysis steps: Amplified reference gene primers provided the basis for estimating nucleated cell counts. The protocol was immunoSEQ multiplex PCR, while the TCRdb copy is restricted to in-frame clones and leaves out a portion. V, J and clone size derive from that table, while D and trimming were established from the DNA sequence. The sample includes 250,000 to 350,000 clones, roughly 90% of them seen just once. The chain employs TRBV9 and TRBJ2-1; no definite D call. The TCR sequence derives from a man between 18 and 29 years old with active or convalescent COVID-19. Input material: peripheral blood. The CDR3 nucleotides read TGTGCCAGCAGCGTTGGCCTTTTAATCTCCTACAATGAGCAGTTCTTC. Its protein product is CASSVGLLISYNEQFF.